Below are 9 T cell receptor beta chains sequenced from a single sample in a study of blood T cell repertoires in COVID-19. Sequencing was performed with immunoSEQ multiplex PCR; in TCRdb, only in-frame clones are kept and a portion is missing. The repertoire holds more than 300,000 clones, with about nine tenths as singletons. Sequencing used PBMCs or T cells enriched from blood (not recorded which). All receptors come from a woman in her 30s who had recovered from COVID-19.

V is TRBV11-2 and J is TRBJ2-1, with 9 nucleotides matching TRBD2. The CDR3 covers 13 residues. Germline V lookup: CDR1 SGHAT, CDR2 FQNNGV. The junction had 3 bases not matched to a gene; V was cut back by 4 bases and J by 8 bases. The DNA of the CDR3 is TGTGCCAGCAGCTGGGAGCGGGAGGATGAGCAGTTCTTC. Translated: CASSWEREDEQFF. The full variable domain, with the rest looked up from reference TRBV11-2 and TRBJ2-1, is EAGVAQSPRYKIIEKRQSVAFWCNPISGHATLYWYQQILGQGPKLLIQFQNNGVVDDSQLPKDRFSAERLKGVDSTLKIQPAKLEDSAVYLCASSWEREDEQFFGPGTRLTVL.

The sample holds a few counts of this clone. The CDR3 nucleotides are TGTGCCAGCAGCCAAGTGGCACGCCTCAACGGGGGCTACACCTTC. Its translation: CASSQVARLNGGYTF. The gene calls are TRBV4-2 and TRBJ1-2; D is unresolved. The V and J ends lost 1 base and 8 bases respectively, with 17 bases between them. The CDR3 contains 15 residues. Germline V gene sequence: CDR1 LGHNA, CDR2 YNFKEQ.

This chain joins TRBV19 and TRBJ2-6; D is uncertain. The CDR3 length is 17 residues. Trimming pared 7 bases from V and 0 bases from J, leaving 16 bases between. Germline CDR1 LNHDA, CDR2 SQIVND (reference sequence). CDR3: CASTPGSYLSGANVLTF. The CDR3 DNA reads as TGTGCCAGTACTCCCGGGTCCTACCTCTCTGGGGCCAACGTCCTGACTTTC. The full variable domain, completed using reference TRBV19 and TRBJ2-6, is DGGITQSPKYLFRKEGQNVTLSCEQNLNHDAMYWYRQDPGQGLRLIYYSQIVNDFQKGDIAEGYSVSREKKESFPLTVTSAQKNPTAFYLCASTPGSYLSGANVLTFGAGSRLTVL.

The CDR3: CASSDQGLKNIQYF. The CDR3 DNA follows: TGTGCCAGCAGTGATCAGGGTTTGAAAAACATTCAGTACTTC. V gene TRBV2 combines with J gene TRBJ2-4, with D possibly being TRBD1 (5 bases). V dropped 3 bases and J dropped 4 bases, with 10 bases sitting between them. The CDR3 runs 14 residues. The germline CDR1 and CDR2 sequences are SNHLY and FYNNEI.

V is TRBV18 and J is TRBJ2-1, with D perhaps matching TRBD2 (6 bases). Trimming pared 3 bases from V and 9 bases from J, leaving 24 bases between. CDR1 and CDR2 from the germline V gene are KGHSH and LQKENI. CDR3 length equals 17 residues. CDR3 coding DNA: TGTGCCAGCTCACCTCAAAATTTAGCGGTCCCTTTCGGTGAGCAGTTCTTC. Amino acids: CASSPQNLAVPFGEQFF.

The V and J genes are TRBV6-5 and TRBJ1-2, with TRBD1 matching 8 bases. V shed 8 bases and J 2 bases; nucleotides not matched to a gene: 7. CDR3 length equals 14 residues. Germline V gives CDR1 MNHEY, CDR2 SVGAGI. In DNA, the CDR3 is TGTGCCAGCCACGGACAGGGCGAAAACTATGGCTACACCTTC. Protein sequence: CASHGQGENYGYTF.

This sequence joins TRBV28 and TRBJ1-5; D ambiguous. Germline V gene lookup returns CDR1 MDHEN and CDR2 SYDVKM. The CDR3 consists of 14 residues. Trimming shortened V by 6 bases and J by 5 bases, and 14 bases separated the two germline ends. CDR3 sequence: CASSSAAKYQPQHF. In DNA, the CDR3 is TGTGCCAGCAGCTCGGCGGCCAAGTATCAGCCCCAGCATTTT.

This clone was seen a handful of times. This chain joins TRBV5-1 and TRBJ2-7, with a possible D match to TRBD1 (6 bases). CDR3 length: 13 residues. Trimming cost V 0 bases and J 5 bases, with 9 bases left between them. Germline CDR1 SGHRS, CDR2 YFSETQ. The DNA for the CDR3 is TGCGCCAGCAGCTTGGACAGGGCTGACGAGCAGTACTTC. Its protein is CASSLDRADEQYF.

This chain connects TRBV19 to TRBJ1-6; possibly TRBD1 for D (5 bases). With 4 bases removed from V and 5 bases from J, the gap between germline ends came to 18 bases. This CDR3 spans 17 amino acids. Germline V gene sequence: CDR1 LNHDA, CDR2 SQIVND (reference sequence). Here the CDR3 reads CASSSWGVNPNNSPLHF. CDR3 bases: TGTGCCAGTAGTAGTTGGGGGGTGAATCCTAATAATTCACCCCTCCACTTT.